This is a list of T cell receptor beta chains from one sample in a study of regulatory T cells in long-lasting Graves disease. TCRdb re-analysed the multiplex PCR reads in MiXCR, keeping a single row per CDR3 protein. The sample includes 350,000 to 450,000 distinct CDR3 sequences, roughly 24% of them seen just once. This specimen was peripheral blood mononuclear cells (PBMCs), taken when the disease was refractory, from a patient treated with antithyroid drugs. Receptors were obtained from a woman between 40 and 55 years old with Graves disease. CDR3s include the opening cysteine and the closing phenylalanine or tryptophan. A D gene is named only where the DNA matches it firmly. For some rows the clone size is stated as once, few or many, or as a class when expanded; others skip it.

v_call	clone_size	j_call	d_call	cdr3_aa	cdr3_nt
TRBV6-5	-	TRBJ1-1	-	CASSYRPDGYTEAFF	TGTGCCAGCAGTTACAGGCCAGACGGTTACACTGAAGCTTTCTTT
TRBV7-8	many	TRBJ2-5	TRBD2	CASSYLGGKGTQYF	TGTGCCAGCAGCTACCTCGGGGGGAAGGGGACCCAGTACTTC
TRBV9	many	TRBJ1-5	-	CASSLGGVNQPQHF	TGTGCCAGCAGCCTAGGGGGGGTAAATCAGCCCCAGCATTTT
TRBV6-1	many	TRBJ1-1	TRBD1	CASGQGSYVSNTEAFF	TGTGCCAGCGGACAGGGGTCTTATGTGTCGAACACTGAAGCTTTCTTT
TRBV5-1	-	TRBJ2-1	-	CASSLRQGSYNEQFF	TGCGCCAGCAGCTTGAGGCAGGGCTCCTACAATGAGCAGTTCTTC
TRBV7-9	few	TRBJ2-7	TRBD2	CASSFTSASSSYEQYF	TGTGCCAGCAGCTTTACTAGCGCCTCGAGCTCCTACGAGCAGTACTTC
TRBV6-1	many	TRBJ2-2	TRBD2	CASSDRDYGELFF	TGTGCCAGCAGTGACAGGGACTACGGGGAGCTGTTTTTT
TRBV2	-	TRBJ2-4	-	CASIGQLIQYF	TGTGCCAGCATTGGGCAGCTTATTCAGTACTTC
TRBV5-4	-	TRBJ1-1	TRBD1	CASRRTGVKNTEALF	TGTGCCAGCAGAAGAACAGGGGTGAAGAACACTGAAGCTCTCTTT
TRBV5-4	few	TRBJ2-5	-	CASSSQGGETQYF	TGTGCCAGCAGCTCCCAGGGGGGGGAGACCCAGTACTTC
TRBV7-9	-	TRBJ1-1	-	CASSLAGKGTEMNTEAFF	TGTGCCAGCAGCTTAGCGGGGAAGGGAACAGAAATGAACACTGAAGCTTTCTTT
TRBV18	-	TRBJ1-4	-	CASSPDRSNEKLFF	TGTGCCAGCTCACCGGACAGATCGAATGAAAAACTGTTTTTT
TRBV28	many	TRBJ1-2	TRBD1	CASRGGGGEGYTF	TGTGCCAGCAGAGGAGGGGGCGGAGAGGGCTACACCTTC
TRBV6-1	-	TRBJ2-1	-	CASRKIMTGLGEQFF	TGTGCCAGCAGAAAAATCATGACAGGCCTAGGTGAGCAGTTCTTC
TRBV18	few	TRBJ2-5	-	CASSPGERETQYF	TGTGCCAGCTCACCAGGGGAAAGGGAGACCCAGTACTTC
TRBV9	-	TRBJ1-3	-	CASSVESDSDTIYF	TGTGCCAGCAGCGTAGAATCCGACAGTGACACCATATATTTT
TRBV28	few	TRBJ2-2	TRBD2	CASSRSGRAGELFF	TGTGCCAGCAGTAGGAGCGGGAGGGCCGGGGAGCTGTTTTTT
TRBV19	few	TRBJ2-2	TRBD1	CASSNTGVGTGELFF	TGTGCCAGTAGTAACACAGGGGTGGGGACCGGGGAGCTGTTTTTT
TRBV13	-	TRBJ2-2	TRBD2	CASSLLEGTTKRYTGELFF	TGTGCCAGCAGTCTACTCGAGGGGACTACAAAAAGATACACCGGGGAGCTGTTTTTT
TRBV11-3	-	TRBJ2-1	-	CASSLERVSYNEQFF	TGTGCCAGCAGCTTAGAAAGGGTATCCTACAATGAGCAGTTCTTC
TRBV20-1	-	TRBJ1-2	-	CSARDNYHDSNGYTF	TGCAGTGCTAGAGACAACTACCATGACAGCAATGGCTACACCTTC
TRBV7-9	many	TRBJ1-2	-	CASSFPPQGDGYTF	TGTGCCAGCAGCTTTCCCCCGCAGGGCGATGGCTACACCTTC
TRBV11-1	-	TRBJ2-1	-	CASSLGLVNEQFF	TGTGCCAGCAGCTTAGGGCTAGTCAATGAGCAGTTCTTC
TRBV7-2	-	TRBJ2-2	-	CASSLGRTHTGELFF	TGTGCCAGCAGCTTAGGGCGGACTCACACCGGGGAGCTGTTTTTT
TRBV28	-	TRBJ2-1	TRBD2	CASSPRTSPHNEQFF	TGTGCCAGCAGTCCGAGGACTAGCCCGCACAATGAGCAGTTCTTC
TRBV28	-	TRBJ2-7	-	CASSLGTDEQYF	TGTGCCAGCAGTTTGGGCACTGACGAGCAGTACTTC
TRBV5-6	-	TRBJ1-5	-	CASSYGAGQPQHF	TGTGCCAGCAGCTATGGGGCAGGCCAGCCCCAGCATTTT
TRBV28	many	TRBJ1-1	-	CASNLDRRTEAFF	TGTGCCAGCAACCTTGACAGACGCACTGAAGCTTTCTTT
TRBV11-2	many	TRBJ2-5	-	CASSFGIQETQYF	TGTGCCAGCAGCTTTGGTATCCAAGAGACCCAGTACTTC
TRBV28	many	TRBJ1-1	-	CASSLALRNTEAFF	TGTGCCAGCAGTTTAGCACTTAGGAACACTGAAGCTTTCTTT
TRBV28	-	TRBJ2-7	TRBD2	CASSIPRSLAGDTYEQYF	TGTGCCAGCAGTATCCCCAGAAGCCTAGCGGGAGACACCTACGAGCAGTACTTC
TRBV5-1	-	TRBJ1-1	-	CANTLGPHERGAFF	TGCGCCAACACCCTAGGCCCCCATGAAAGGGGAGCTTTCTTT
TRBV13	-	TRBJ2-1	-	CASSLVAGSSSYNEQFF	TGTGCCAGCAGCTTAGTTGCGGGGTCGAGCTCCTACAATGAGCAGTTCTTC
TRBV18	few	TRBJ2-5	TRBD2	CASSPGTGGETQYF	TGTGCCAGCTCACCCGGCACGGGGGGAGAGACCCAGTACTTC
TRBV11-2	many	TRBJ2-7	-	CASSQSKGYEQYF	TGTGCCAGCAGCCAATCAAAGGGCTACGAGCAGTACTTC
TRBV20-1	few	TRBJ2-2	TRBD1	CSARASRGTGELFF	TGCAGTGCTAGAGCTAGCAGGGGGACCGGGGAGCTGTTTTTT
TRBV5-1	few	TRBJ2-7	TRBD2	CASSAVASGKYEQYF	TGCGCCAGCAGCGCCGTGGCTAGCGGAAAGTACGAGCAGTACTTC
TRBV29-1	many	TRBJ2-7	-	CSVEDPDSSYEQYF	TGCAGCGTTGAAGATCCAGACAGCTCCTACGAGCAGTACTTC
TRBV6-1	many	TRBJ2-2	-	CASCPVFQAGELFF	TGTGCCAGCTGTCCCGTATTTCAAGCCGGGGAGCTGTTTTTT
TRBV2	many	TRBJ1-6	-	CASTRTENSPLHF	TGTGCCAGCACTCGGACAGAGAATTCACCCCTCCACTTT
TRBV6-1	few	TRBJ1-3	TRBD1	CASSTTGKGNTIYF	TGTGCCAGCAGTACGACAGGGAAAGGAAACACCATATATTTT
TRBV6-1	many	TRBJ2-7	TRBD2	CASSPPRGGVYEQYF	TGTGCCAGCAGTCCCCCCCGGGGGGGAGTCTACGAGCAGTACTTC
TRBV3-1	many	TRBJ1-5	-	CASSHRRLAQPQHF	TGTGCCAGCAGCCACCGTCGGCTAGCCCAGCCCCAGCATTTT